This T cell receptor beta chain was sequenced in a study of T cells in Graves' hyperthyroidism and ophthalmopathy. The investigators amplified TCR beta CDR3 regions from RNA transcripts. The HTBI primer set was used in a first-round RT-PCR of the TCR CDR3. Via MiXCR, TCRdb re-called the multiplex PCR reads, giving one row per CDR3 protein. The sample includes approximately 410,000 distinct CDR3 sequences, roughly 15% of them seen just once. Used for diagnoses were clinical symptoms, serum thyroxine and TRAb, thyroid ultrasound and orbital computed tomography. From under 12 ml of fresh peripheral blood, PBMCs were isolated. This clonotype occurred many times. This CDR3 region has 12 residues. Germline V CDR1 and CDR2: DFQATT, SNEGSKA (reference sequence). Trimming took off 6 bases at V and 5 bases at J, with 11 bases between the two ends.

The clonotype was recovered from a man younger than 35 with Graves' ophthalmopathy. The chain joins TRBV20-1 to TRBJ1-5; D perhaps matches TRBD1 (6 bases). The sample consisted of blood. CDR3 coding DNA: TGCAGTGCCGGGACAACAGATCAGCCCCAGCATTTT. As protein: CSAGTTDQPQHF.